This T cell receptor (beta chain) was found in a study of T cell changes during pregnancy in multiple sclerosis. The trim removed 2 bases at V and 6 bases at J, leaving 10 bases unmatched. This CDR3 has 16 amino acids. Germline V gives CDR1 MNHNY, CDR2 SVGAGI (reference sequence). Here immunoSEQ multiplex PCR was the method, and the copy in TCRdb shows in-frame clones only, minus some. The table has about 67,000 clones, 80% to 95% seen once. Sequencing was performed on peripheral blood, taken in the second trimester of pregnancy. The source is a female donor in good health, enrolled as a control in a pregnancy study. This sequence joins TRBV6-6 and TRBJ1-5, with 7 bases lining up with TRBD1. The chain's CDR3 is CASSYRVQGTVQPQHF. For the CDR3, the DNA is TGTGCCAGCAGTTACAGAGTCCAGGGGACAGTTCAGCCCCAGCATTTT.